The 2 T cell receptor beta chains in this list originate from one sample, sequenced in a study of cytomegalovirus exposure and HLA in healthy donors. PCR employed 60 Vbeta and 13 Jbeta primers. Assay: immunoSEQ multiplex PCR; the TCRdb copy retains only in-frame clones and omits some. The top ten hold 2.9% of the sample, which has some 180,000 clones, about 77% seen once. Material: PBMCs. The receptors stem from a woman aged 30 to 39 in good health and CMV-seronegative.

The chain joins TRBV10-3 to TRBJ2-5; D is unresolved. Deletions cut 1 base from V and 5 bases from J, with 8 bases between. There are 13 residues in the CDR3. Germline V gene lookup returns CDR1 ENHRY and CDR2 SYGVKD. The CDR3 reads CAISEYSVETQYF. The CDR3 DNA reads TGTGCCATCAGTGAGTATTCGGTGGAGACCCAGTACTTC.

This clone appeared a few times. This rearrangement joins TRBV28 to TRBJ2-2; D perhaps matches TRBD2 (6 bases). Germline V CDR1 and CDR2: MDHEN, SYDVKM. The ends were cut back, 3 bases at V and 5 bases at J, with 10 bases in the middle. This CDR3 has 14 residues. The CDR3: CASSLEGGTGELFF. The DNA of the CDR3 is TGTGCCAGCAGTTTGGAGGGAGGAACCGGGGAGCTGTTTTTT. Drawing the rest from reference TRBV28 and TRBJ2-2, the complete variable domain is DVKVTQSSRYLVKRTGEKVFLECVQDMDHENMFWYRQDPGLGLRLIYFSYDVKMKEKGDIPEGYSVSREKKERFSLILESASTNQTSMYLCASSLEGGTGELFFGEGSRLTVL.